Given below is one T cell receptor beta chain in context. As handled by the study authors: Reference gene primer amplification gave estimated nucleated cell counts. This table comes from immunoSEQ multiplex PCR, and its TCRdb copy is limited to in-frame clones, with some not included. V, J and clone size derive from that table, while D and trimming were established from the DNA sequence. The sample contains about 200,000 clones, about 88% of which appear only once. The data are from a study of blood T cell repertoires in COVID-19. On the study more broadly: Samples taken during acute and convalescent COVID-19 were collected in the United States, Italy and Spain. Sources were T cells, B-cell-depleted T cells, or PBMCs; the material itself was cDNA or gDNA.

Sequencing was performed on peripheral blood. The TCR originated in a woman of 80 years or more with acute or convalescent COVID-19.

DNA for the CDR3: TGTGCCAGCGGGGCGACAGGGTCAGGAAACACCATATATTTT. This sequence encodes CASGATGSGNTIYF. The rearrangement joins TRBV11-2 to TRBJ1-3, with 7 bases fitting TRBD1. V was clipped by 8 bases and J by 4 bases; unmatched bases: 8. Germline CDR1 is SGHAT and CDR2 is FQNNGV. The CDR3 runs 14 residues. The full variable domain, completed using reference TRBV11-2 and TRBJ1-3, is EAGVAQSPRYKIIEKRQSVAFWCNPISGHATLYWYQQILGQGPKLLIQFQNNGVVDDSQLPKDRFSAERLKGVDSTLKIQPAKLEDSAVYLCASGATGSGNTIYFGEGSWLTVV.